The 8 T cell receptor beta chains reported below all come from one sample, sequenced in a study of blood T cell repertoires in COVID-19. Sequencing used immunoSEQ multiplex PCR; TCRdb keeps in-frame clones, though not all of them. The sample holds roughly 100,000 clones; 84% are singletons and the top ten take roughly 4.1%. The sequenced sample was peripheral blood. The receptors derive from a human donor in a cohort sampled during active COVID-19.

The sample holds a few counts of this clone. The genes are TRBV6-2 or TRBV6-3 and TRBJ1-5; D ambiguous. Germline values: CDR1 MNHEY, CDR2 SVGEGT. Trimming removed 0 bases from V and 5 bases from J, with 11 bases in between. The CDR3 runs to 15 residues. The CDR3 coding sequence is TGTGCCAGCAGTTACTCGGCGCGGAGGGATCAGCCCCAGCATTTT. Translating it yields CASSYSARRDQPQHF.

J is TRBJ2-1 and V is TRBV6-5, with TRBD1 as a possible D gene (6 bases). The ends were cut back, 6 bases at V and 3 bases at J, with 12 bases in the middle. CDR3 size: 14 residues. Per the germline V gene, CDR1 is MNHEY and CDR2 is SVGAGI. This CDR3 is CASRRQDLYNEQFF. Written as DNA, the CDR3 is TGTGCCAGCAGGAGACAGGACCTCTACAATGAGCAGTTCTTC.

The V and J genes are TRBV4-2 and TRBJ1-2, with D perhaps TRBD1 (6 bases). CDR1 LGHNA and CDR2 YNFKEQ come from the germline V gene. Trimming took off 1 base at V and 0 bases at J, with 15 bases between the two ends. The CDR3 is 17 amino acids. CDR3 nucleotide sequence: TGTGCCAGCAGCCAAGCTCGTGTGGGGGCAGCTAACTATGGCTACACCTTC. Protein sequence: CASSQARVGAANYGYTF.

V gene TRBV11-2 combines with J gene TRBJ2-5; D might be TRBD2 (5 bases). Trimming pared 1 base from V and 5 bases from J, leaving 14 bases between. CDR1 SGHAT and CDR2 FQNNGV come from the germline V gene. The CDR3 has 15 residues. CDR3 in DNA: TGTGCCAGCAGCTTAGCGTCTACTAGTTCGGAGACCCAGTACTTC. Its protein is CASSLASTSSETQYF.

The J gene is TRBJ2-3, the V gene TRBV9, with 12 bases that match TRBD2. The length of the CDR3 is 17 residues. Germline lookup yields CDR1 SGDLS and CDR2 YYNGEE. Germline trimming cut 0 bases from V and 6 bases from J; bases unmatched to any gene: 8. CDR3 nucleotides: TGTGCCAGCAGCGTAGAACTAGCGGGGGGCGGCCGCGATACGCAGTATTTT. Translation gives CASSVELAGGGRDTQYF.

This clone occurred a few times. The chain couples TRBV15 to TRBJ2-7; 7 bases are shared with TRBD2. V lost 5 bases, J lost 2 bases, and 6 bases stayed unmatched. The CDR3 runs to 14 residues. Germline CDR1 reads LNHNV; CDR2 reads YYDKDF (reference sequence). The CDR3 nucleotides read TGTGCCACCAGCCCCGGCGGGGGTGCCTACGAGCAGTACTTC. Its protein product is CATSPGGGAYEQYF.

The rearrangement links TRBV2 to TRBJ2-3; TRBD1 aligns across 7 bases. CDR1 is SNHLY, CDR2 FYNNEI, per germline. The trim removed 7 bases at V and 4 bases at J, leaving 11 bases unmatched. The CDR3 runs to 15 residues. Written as DNA, the CDR3 is TGTGCCAGCACCTTCATTTCACAGGGGCCAGATACGCAGTATTTT. It encodes CASTFISQGPDTQYF.

The chain couples TRBV2 to TRBJ1-4, with 7 positions matching TRBD1. Looked up from germline, CDR1 is SNHLY and CDR2 is FYNNEI. The junction had 6 bases not matched to a gene; V was cut back by 6 bases and J by 8 bases. The CDR3 loop spans 13 amino acids. CDR3 sequence: CASSGQVGEKLFF. The DNA of the CDR3 is TGTGCCAGCAGCGGACAGGTTGGGGAAAAACTGTTTTTT.